The next 7 T cell receptor beta chains were all read from a single sample in a study of cytomegalovirus exposure and HLA in healthy donors. Clones were sequenced by immunoSEQ multiplex PCR, and TCRdb holds only the in-frame ones, with some missing. This sample carries about 73,000 clones, approximately 95% of them seen once, and the ten largest clones take less than 3.5%. Sequenced sample: PBMCs. The receptor source for this set is a young man in good health and CMV-seronegative.

This chain links TRBV2 with TRBJ1-2; 8 bases are shared with TRBD1. From germline, CDR1 is SNHLY and CDR2 FYNNEI. J gave up 7 bases and V 10 bases, and 14 bases lay outside the gene matches. The CDR3 loop spans 14 amino acids. This chain's CDR3 is CAIPHPDRARGYTF. The CDR3, as DNA: TGTGCCATCCCGCACCCGGACAGGGCGCGTGGCTACACCTTC.

The chain combines TRBV5-6 with TRBJ2-1, with TRBD2 matching 12 bases. The CDR3 length is 17 residues. The J segment lost 6 bases and the V segment lost 3 bases, leaving 10 bases of the junction unmatched. CDR1 is SGHDT, CDR2 YYEEEE, per germline. CDR3 coding DNA: TGTGCCAGCAGCTCGGGCCTAGCGGGGGGGCCTTTCAATGAGCAGTTCTTC. Protein sequence: CASSSGLAGGPFNEQFF.

The chain employs TRBV28 and TRBJ1-5; D gene ambiguous. Germline V CDR1 and CDR2: MDHEN, SYDVKM. V lost 1 base to trimming and J lost 7 bases, with 14 bases between them. This CDR3 has 15 residues. In DNA form, the CDR3 reads TGTGCCAGCAGTTTATCGGAGGTTGGCCAGCAGCCCCAGCATTTT. As protein: CASSLSEVGQQPQHF. Together with reference TRBV28 and TRBJ1-5, the CDR3 gives the full variable domain: DVKVTQSSRYLVKRTGEKVFLECVQDMDHENMFWYRQDPGLGLRLIYFSYDVKMKEKGDIPEGYSVSREKKERFSLILESASTNQTSMYLCASSLSEVGQQPQHFGDGTRLSIL.

In nucleotides, the CDR3 is TGTGCCAGCACCAGGGAGGCCCTAGACAATGAGCAGTTCTTC. Encoded protein: CASTREALDNEQFF. The chain couples TRBV7-2 to TRBJ2-1; D may be TRBD2 (6 bases). In germline, CDR1 is SGHTA, CDR2 FQGNSA. This CDR3 region has 14 residues. The germline V and J ends were trimmed by 7 bases and 5 bases, with 15 bases remaining between them.

V and J are TRBV6-6 and TRBJ2-5; the match to TRBD2 covers 7 bases. V gave up 6 bases and J gave up 5 bases; unmatched junction bases: 3. The length of the CDR3 is 12 residues. CDR1 MNHNY and CDR2 SVGAGI come from the germline V gene (reference sequence). The CDR3 is CASSPGGETQYF. The CDR3 region has the DNA TGTGCCAGCAGCCCCGGGGGGGAGACCCAGTACTTC.

This clone was observed a few times. The chain is built from TRBV21-1 and TRBJ1-5; the D segment call TRBD1 is taken from the table without a DNA check. TRBV21-1 is a known pseudogene. The CDR3 contains 17 residues. CDR3 loop: CASRTWTGANSNQPQHF. CDR3 DNA: TGTGCCAGCCGAACCTGGACAGGGGCTAATAGCAATCAGCCCCAGCATTTT.

The chain is built from TRBV30 and TRBJ2-5; 11 nucleotides agree with TRBD2. Germline V gives CDR1 GTSNPN, CDR2 SVGIG (reference sequence). This CDR3 has 15 amino acids. Unmatched junction bases numbered 3, after V lost 1 base and J lost 2 bases. The CDR3 is CAWSASGGSQETQYF. The CDR3, as DNA: TGTGCCTGGAGTGCTAGCGGGGGGTCACAAGAGACCCAGTACTTC.